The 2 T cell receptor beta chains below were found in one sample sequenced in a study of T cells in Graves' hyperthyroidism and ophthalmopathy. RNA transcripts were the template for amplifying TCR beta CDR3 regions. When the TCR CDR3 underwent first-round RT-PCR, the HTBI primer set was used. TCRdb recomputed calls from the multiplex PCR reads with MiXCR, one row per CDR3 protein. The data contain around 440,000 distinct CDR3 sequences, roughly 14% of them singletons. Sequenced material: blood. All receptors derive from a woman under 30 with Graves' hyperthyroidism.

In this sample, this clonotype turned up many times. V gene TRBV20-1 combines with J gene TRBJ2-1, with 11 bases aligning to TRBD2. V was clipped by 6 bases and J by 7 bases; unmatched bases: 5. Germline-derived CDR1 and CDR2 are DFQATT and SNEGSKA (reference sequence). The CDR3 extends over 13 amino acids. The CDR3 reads CSAKPSGRNEQFF. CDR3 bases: TGCAGTGCGAAACCTAGCGGGAGGAATGAGCAGTTCTTC.

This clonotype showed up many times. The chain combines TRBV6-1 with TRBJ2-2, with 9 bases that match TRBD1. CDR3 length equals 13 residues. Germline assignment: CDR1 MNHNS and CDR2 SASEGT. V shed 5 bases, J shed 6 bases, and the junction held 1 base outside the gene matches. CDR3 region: CASSRTGAGELFF. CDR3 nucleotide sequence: TGTGCCAGCAGTCGGACAGGGGCCGGGGAGCTGTTTTTT.